These T cell receptor beta chains were read from a single sample in a study of CD8 T cells in ankylosing spondylitis. A single record per CDR3 protein comes from TCRdb applying MiXCR to the 5' RACE reads. The table has just over 350,000 distinct CDR3 sequences, 20% to 25% seen once; the top ten hold roughly 14%. The sample comprised blood, either unsorted or a sorted T cell fraction (not recorded which). The receptors stem from a male donor with ankylosing spondylitis or in good health (not recorded which). Each CDR3 is given with its conserved first and last residue. A D gene is named only where the DNA matches it firmly. Some rows have no size entry. The others give once, few or many, or a class for an expanded clone.

clone size	V gene	D gene	J gene	CDR3 protein	CDR3 DNA
few	TRBV20-1	.	TRBJ1-6	CSASDPDSAIVYNSPLHF	TGCAGTGCTAGTGACCCCGATTCAGCCATTGTCTATAATTCACCCCTCCACTTT
once	TRBV3-1	.	TRBJ2-2	CATCQDSRVTGELFF	TGTGCCACCTGCCAAGATTCCAGGGTGACCGGGGAGCTGTTTTTT
few	TRBV20-1	TRBD1	TRBJ2-7	CSGEEGQGYEQYF	TGCAGTGGAGAGGAGGGACAGGGCTACGAGCAGTACTTC
few	TRBV4-1	.	TRBJ1-5	CASSPGPAGPNQPQHF	TGCGCCAGCAGCCCCGGCCCCGCGGGACCTAATCAGCCCCAGCATTTT
.	TRBV5-1	.	TRBJ2-1	CASSPPPNYNEQFF	TGCGCCAGCAGCCCTCCGCCAAACTACAATGAGCAGTTCTTC
.	TRBV29-1	.	TRBJ2-7	CSVEGGEEGGYEQYF	TGCAGCGTTGAAGGTGGGGAAGAGGGGGGCTACGAGCAGTACTTC
.	TRBV4-1	TRBD2	TRBJ2-1	CASSQVERGGREQFF	TGCGCCAGCAGCCAAGTTGAGCGGGGGGGCCGCGAGCAGTTCTTC
few	TRBV4-2	TRBD1	TRBJ2-7	CASSQEVWRQGFYEQYF	TGTGCCAGCAGCCAAGAGGTGTGGAGACAGGGGTTCTACGAGCAGTACTTC
.	TRBV29-1	TRBD1	TRBJ2-7	CSAGGTGGTYEQYF	TGCAGCGCCGGCGGGACAGGAGGAACCTACGAGCAGTACTTC
.	TRBV27	TRBD1	TRBJ1-2	CASSLSAQGAGYGYTF	TGTGCCAGCAGTTTATCGGCGCAGGGGGCTGGATATGGCTACACCTTC
many	TRBV4-1	.	TRBJ2-7	CASSQVPGTYAYEQYF	TGCGCCAGCAGCCAAGTTCCTGGAACCTATGCTTACGAGCAGTACTTC
.	TRBV2	.	TRBJ2-5	CASSGFQETQYF	TGTGCCAGCAGTGGCTTCCAAGAGACCCAGTACTTC
.	TRBV5-6	.	TRBJ2-2	CASNAGAGELFF	TGTGCCAGCAACGCAGGGGCCGGGGAGCTGTTTTTT
.	TRBV12-3/TRBV12-4	TRBD1	TRBJ2-7	CASSGTESYEQYF	TGTGCCAGCAGTGGGACAGAGAGCTACGAGCAGTACTTC
.	TRBV12-3/TRBV12-4	TRBD1	TRBJ2-5	CASSPLTGQWETQYF	TGTGCCAGCAGCCCCTTGACAGGGCAGTGGGAGACCCAGTACTTC
.	TRBV28	.	TRBJ2-7	CASSFNREIYEQYF	TGTGCCAGCAGTTTTAACAGGGAGATCTACGAGCAGTACTTC
.	TRBV7-9	.	TRBJ2-5	CASSLARRTQETQYF	TGTGCCAGCAGCTTAGCCCGGCGGACCCAAGAGACCCAGTACTTC
few	TRBV4-1	TRBD2	TRBJ2-4	CASSQEGGVQNIQYF	TGCGCCAGCAGCCAAGAGGGGGGGGTTCAAAACATTCAGTACTTC
.	TRBV11-2	.	TRBJ2-7	CASSLGHGGLYEQYF	TGTGCCAGCAGCTTAGGTCATGGGGGGCTCTACGAGCAGTACTTC
.	TRBV19	.	TRBJ2-6	CASSSPLSGANVLTF	TGTGCCAGTAGTTCCCCCCTTTCTGGGGCCAACGTCCTGACTTTC
.	TRBV6-1	.	TRBJ2-2	CATNLRDFHTGELFF	TGTGCCACCAACCTCCGGGACTTTCACACCGGGGAGCTGTTTTTT
.	TRBV12-3/TRBV12-4	.	TRBJ2-7	CASSLFRQNSYEQYF	TGTGCCAGCAGTTTATTTCGGCAGAACTCCTACGAGCAGTACTTC
.	TRBV5-1	TRBD1	TRBJ2-3	CASSGSDRADTQYF	TGCGCCAGCAGCGGAAGCGACAGGGCAGATACGCAGTATTTT
.	TRBV5-1	TRBD1	TRBJ2-5	CASTLEGAQETQYF	TGCGCCAGCACATTAGAGGGGGCTCAAGAGACCCAGTACTTC